These 18 T cell receptor beta chains share one sample of origin, sequenced in a study of blood T cell repertoires in COVID-19. Data came from immunoSEQ multiplex PCR; TCRdb stores just in-frame clones and leaves some out. The table lists just over 50,000 clones, 86% of them singletons. The sample taken for sequencing was peripheral blood. Receptors originate from a man older than 75 with active COVID-19.

This chain uses TRBV10-3 with TRBJ2-3, with TRBD2 identical over 9 bases. Germline V gene lookup returns CDR1 ENHRY and CDR2 SYGVKD. The CDR3 loop spans 14 amino acids. V shed 7 bases, J shed 5 bases, and the junction held 7 bases outside the gene matches. The CDR3 nucleotides are TGTGCCATCAAAGGGGCGGGAGGGTTAGATACGCAGTATTTT. It specifies CAIKGAGGLDTQYF.

The chain employs TRBV11-1 and TRBJ2-2; tentatively, D is TRBD1 (5 bases). Trimming took off 7 bases at V and 6 bases at J, with 21 bases between the two ends. CDR1 and CDR2 from the germline V gene are SGHAT and FQDESV (reference sequence). The CDR3 is made up of 16 amino acids. CDR3 coding DNA: TGTGCCAGCACCTCAGAAGGACACAGAACATCCGGGGAGCTGTTTTTT. It is translated as CASTSEGHRTSGELFF.

The chain combines TRBV7-9 with TRBJ2-5, with TRBD2 matching over 10 bases. The CDR3 runs 14 residues. Germline CDR1 and CDR2: SEHNR and FQNEAQ (reference sequence). Unmatched junction bases numbered 8, after V lost 5 bases and J lost 8 bases. CDR3 residues: CASSPQASGSTQYF. The CDR3 nucleotides are TGTGCCAGCAGCCCTCAAGCTAGCGGGAGTACCCAGTACTTC. The full variable domain, with the rest looked up from reference TRBV7-9 and TRBJ2-5, is DTGVSQNPRHKITKRGQNVTFRCDPISEHNRLYWYRQTLGQGPEFLTYFQNEAQLEKSRLLSDRFSAERPKGSFSTLEIQRTEQGDSAMYLCASSPQASGSTQYFGPGTRLLVL.

The count of this clone is one. The chain uses TRBV6-2 or TRBV6-3 and TRBJ2-1; 9 bases are shared with TRBD1. The CDR3 runs to 15 residues. The V segment lost 10 bases and the J segment 6 bases; nucleotides outside the gene matches: 13. Germline V gives CDR1 MNHEY, CDR2 SVGEGT. DNA of the CDR3: TGTGCCATCAACCCCGGGGACAGGGTTTTCAATGAGCAGTTCTTC. Protein product: CAINPGDRVFNEQFF.

The chain carries TRBV2 and TRBJ2-5, with 14 bases matching TRBD2. The germline gives CDR1 SNHLY, CDR2 FYNNEI. The V segment lost 7 bases and the J segment 3 bases; nucleotides outside the gene matches: 7. The CDR3 has 16 residues. This CDR3 reads CASTWTSGRWEETQYF. CDR3 DNA sequence: TGTGCCAGCACTTGGACTAGCGGGAGGTGGGAAGAGACCCAGTACTTC.

The V and J genes are TRBV10-3 and TRBJ1-2; TRBD1 aligns across 10 bases. Losses at the gene ends were 10 bases for V and 1 base for J; bases not matched to a gene: 3. Per germline, CDR1 ENHRY and CDR2 SYGVKD. The CDR3 has 13 residues. CDR3 amino acids: CATGTGDNYGYTF. The CDR3 bases are TGTGCCACCGGGACAGGGGATAACTATGGCTACACCTTC.

This clone appeared once. The chain combines TRBV12-3 or TRBV12-4 with TRBJ2-1; D perhaps matches TRBD1 (6 bases). This CDR3 contains 13 residues. V was shortened by 5 bases and J by 2 bases, with 7 bases between the two germline ends. The CDR3 protein is CASSRQAYNEQFF. DNA for the CDR3: TGTGCCAGCAGTCGACAGGCCTACAATGAGCAGTTCTTC.

The rearrangement joins TRBV10-3 to TRBJ2-1; D is unclear. The V gene's germline CDR1 is ENHRY and CDR2 SYGVKD. Deletions cut 3 bases from V and 7 bases from J, with 13 bases between. The CDR3 totals 14 residues. CDR3 in amino acids: CAISEALVGNEQFF. In nucleotides, the CDR3 is TGTGCCATCAGTGAAGCGCTAGTTGGGAATGAGCAGTTCTTC.

The chain uses TRBV9 and TRBJ2-2; the D gene is possibly TRBD2 (6 bases). The ends were cut back, 10 bases at V and 4 bases at J, with 20 bases in the middle. Germline lookup yields CDR1 SGDLS and CDR2 YYNGEE. The CDR3 contains 15 residues. The CDR3 is CARGRADGGTGELFF. As DNA, the CDR3 is TGTGCCCGCGGGCGGGCCGACGGGGGCACCGGGGAGCTGTTTTTT. Full variable domain (outside the CDR3, taken from reference TRBV9 and TRBJ2-2): DSGVTQTPKHLITATGQRVTLRCSPRSGDLSVYWYQQSLDQGLQFLIQYYNGEERAKGNILERFSAQQFPDLHSELNLSSLELGDSALYFCARGRADGGTGELFFGEGSRLTVL.

The chain couples TRBV19 to TRBJ2-7; 9 positions agree with TRBD1. With V trimmed by 5 bases and J by 3 bases, 17 bases remained unmatched. Looked up from germline, CDR1 is LNHDA and CDR2 is SQIVND (reference sequence). This CDR3 has 18 amino acids. CDR3 nucleotide sequence: TGTGCCAGTAGTGCCCGCCCCCCCAGGGACAGGGTAATCTACGAGCAGTACTTC. The encoded protein is CASSARPPRDRVIYEQYF.

The chain has TRBV5-4 and TRBJ1-2, with 7 bases that match TRBD1. Looked up from germline, CDR1 is SGHNT and CDR2 is YYREEE (reference sequence). This CDR3 has 16 residues. V lost 4 bases, J lost 3 bases, and 12 bases stayed unmatched. In DNA form, the CDR3 reads TGTGCCAGCAGCCGGGACAGTCTAAGGGGATACTATGGCTACACCTTC. This encodes CASSRDSLRGYYGYTF. Drawing the rest from reference TRBV5-4 and TRBJ1-2, the complete variable domain is ETGVTQSPTHLIKTRGQQVTLRCSSQSGHNTVSWYQQALGQGPQFIFQYYREEENGRGNFPPRFSGLQFPNYSSELNVNALELDDSALYLCASSRDSLRGYYGYTFGSGTRLTVV.

This chain uses TRBV7-6 with TRBJ2-1; 10 bases are shared with TRBD1. V trimming: 1 base; J trimming: 4 bases; junction bases outside the gene matches: 4. The germline V gene encodes CDR1 SGHVS and CDR2 FNYEAQ. This CDR3 spans 16 amino acids. The DNA for the CDR3 is TGTGCCAGCAGCTTAGGGGGACAGGGGATATACAATGAGCAGTTCTTC. It encodes CASSLGGQGIYNEQFF. Variable domain in full (rest from reference TRBV7-6 and TRBJ2-1): GAGVSQSPRYKVTKRGQDVALRCDPISGHVSLYWYRQALGQGPEFLTYFNYEAQQDKSGLPNDRFSAERPEGSISTLTIQRTEQRDSAMYRCASSLGGQGIYNEQFFGPGTRLTVL.

The J gene is TRBJ2-1, the V gene TRBV18; no firm D call. V was clipped by 0 bases and J by 7 bases, with 10 bases between them. CDR1 is KGHSH, CDR2 LQKENI, per germline. The CDR3 sequence is 14 residues long. CDR3 coding DNA: TGTGCCAGCTCACCACCGAAAGTAGTAAATGAGCAGTTCTTC. It encodes CASSPPKVVNEQFF.

The V call is TRBV28, the J call TRBJ2-2; 13 bases map to TRBD2. V gave up 2 bases and J gave up 9 bases; unmatched junction bases: 6. The CDR3 runs 16 residues. Germline CDR1 is MDHEN and CDR2 is SYDVKM. DNA for the CDR3: TGTGCCAGCAGTTTAGGGACTAGCGGGATTGTGCGGGAGCTGTTTTTT. The encoded protein is CASSLGTSGIVRELFF.

The chain combines TRBV1 with TRBJ1-6; no check of the table's D call, TRBD1, against the DNA was made. TRBV1 has pseudogene status. There are 18 residues in the CDR3. In nucleotides, the CDR3 is TGCACCAGCAGCCAAGCCGGGGGGGGACAGGGGTTGAATTCACCCCTCCACTTT. Translated: CTSSQAGGGQGLNSPLHF.

This clone was seen once. This CDR3 is CASSRLQGAPNEQYF. The DNA of the CDR3 is TGTGCCAGCAGCCGACTTCAGGGGGCCCCAAACGAGCAGTACTTC. The gene calls are TRBV5-5 and TRBJ2-7, with 8 bases identical to TRBD1. The germline V gene has CDR1 SGHKS and CDR2 YYEKEE (reference sequence). V shed 4 bases and J 5 bases; nucleotides not matched to a gene: 11. The CDR3 spans 15 residues.

This chain connects TRBV9 to TRBJ2-1, with D perhaps matching TRBD2 (5 bases). CDR3 length equals 15 residues. The germline gives CDR1 SGDLS, CDR2 YYNGEE. V lost 0 bases, J lost 8 bases, and 15 bases lay in between. The CDR3 region is CASSVASHWGDEQFF. In nucleotides, the CDR3 is TGTGCCAGCAGCGTAGCATCCCACTGGGGAGATGAGCAGTTCTTC.

The chain recombines TRBV3-1 (or the pseudogene TRBV3-2) with TRBJ2-3; tentative D call: TRBD2 (5 bases). This CDR3 is 14 amino acids long. Per germline, CDR1 LGHDT and CDR2 YNNKEL (reference sequence). Deletions cut 1 base from V and 5 bases from J, with 10 bases between. CDR3 nucleotide sequence: TGTGCCAGCAGCCAAGGACTACCTTTAGATACGCAGTATTTT. It is translated as CASSQGLPLDTQYF.